The text below deals with one T cell receptor beta chain. The repertoire was sequenced with immunoSEQ multiplex PCR; TCRdb's copy has only in-frame clones and lacks some. The repertoire holds around 150,000 clones, around 79% seen once, with over 7% in the top ten. The data originate from a study of blood T cell repertoires in COVID-19. Study details: The cDNA or gDNA used as material had been derived from T cells, B-cell-depleted T cells, or PBMCs.

J was trimmed by 0 bases and V by 1 base; bases with no gene match: 13. Germline CDR1 GTSNPN, CDR2 SVGIG (reference sequence). This CDR3 has 19 amino acids. This chain joins TRBV30 and TRBJ2-3; 10 bases match TRBD2. This TCR derives from a man over 45 with active or convalescent COVID-19. Sequences were obtained from peripheral blood. The CDR3 region is CAWSGEVVTSGLSTDTQYF. The CDR3 region has the DNA TGTGCCTGGAGTGGGGAAGTTGTGACTAGCGGGCTGAGCACAGATACGCAGTATTTT.